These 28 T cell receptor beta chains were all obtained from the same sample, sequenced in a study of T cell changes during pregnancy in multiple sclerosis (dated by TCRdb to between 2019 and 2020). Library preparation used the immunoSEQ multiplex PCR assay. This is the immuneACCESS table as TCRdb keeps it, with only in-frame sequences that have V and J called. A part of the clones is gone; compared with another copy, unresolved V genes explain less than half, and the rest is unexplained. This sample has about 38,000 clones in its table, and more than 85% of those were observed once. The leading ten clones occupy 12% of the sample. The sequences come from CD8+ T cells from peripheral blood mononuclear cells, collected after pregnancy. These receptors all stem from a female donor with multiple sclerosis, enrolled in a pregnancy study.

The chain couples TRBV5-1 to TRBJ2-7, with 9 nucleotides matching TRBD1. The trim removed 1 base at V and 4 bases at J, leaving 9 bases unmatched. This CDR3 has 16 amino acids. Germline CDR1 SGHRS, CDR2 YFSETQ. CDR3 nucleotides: TGCGCCAGCAGCTTGAGAGGGACAGGGAAAAATTACGAGCAGTACTTC. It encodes CASSLRGTGKNYEQYF.

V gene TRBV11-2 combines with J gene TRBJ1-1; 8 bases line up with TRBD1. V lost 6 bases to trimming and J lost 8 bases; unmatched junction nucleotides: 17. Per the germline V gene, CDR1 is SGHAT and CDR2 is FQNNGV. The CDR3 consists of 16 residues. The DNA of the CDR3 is TGTGCCAGCAGAGACGGGACAGGTATCCTGGCGCGGGAAGCTTTCTTT. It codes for CASRDGTGILAREAFF.

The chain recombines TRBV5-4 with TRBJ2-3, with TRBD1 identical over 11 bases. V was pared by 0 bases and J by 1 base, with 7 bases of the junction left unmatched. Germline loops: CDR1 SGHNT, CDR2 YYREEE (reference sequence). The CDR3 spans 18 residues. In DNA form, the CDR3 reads TGTGCCAGCAGCTTGGGATCGAGGACAGGGGGCCGCACAGATACGCAGTATTTT. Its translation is CASSLGSRTGGRTDTQYF.

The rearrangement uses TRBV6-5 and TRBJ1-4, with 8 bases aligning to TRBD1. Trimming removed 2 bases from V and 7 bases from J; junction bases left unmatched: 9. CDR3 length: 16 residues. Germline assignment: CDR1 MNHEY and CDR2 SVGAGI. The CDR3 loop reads CASSYGLGQGGEKLFF. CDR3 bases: TGTGCCAGCAGTTACGGGCTAGGACAGGGAGGTGAAAAACTGTTTTTT.

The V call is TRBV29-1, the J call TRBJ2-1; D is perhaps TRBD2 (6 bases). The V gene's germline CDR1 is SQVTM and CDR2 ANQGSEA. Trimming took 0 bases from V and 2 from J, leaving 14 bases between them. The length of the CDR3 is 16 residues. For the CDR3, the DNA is TGCAGCGTTGAAGATTTGCACGCGGGAACCTACAATGAGCAGTTCTTC. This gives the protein CSVEDLHAGTYNEQFF.

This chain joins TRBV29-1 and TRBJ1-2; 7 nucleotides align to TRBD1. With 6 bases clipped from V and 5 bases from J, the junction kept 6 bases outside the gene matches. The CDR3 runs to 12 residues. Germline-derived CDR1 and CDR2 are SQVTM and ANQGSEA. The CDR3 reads CSVEDRFYGYTF. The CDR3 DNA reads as TGCAGCGTCGAGGACAGGTTTTATGGCTACACCTTC.

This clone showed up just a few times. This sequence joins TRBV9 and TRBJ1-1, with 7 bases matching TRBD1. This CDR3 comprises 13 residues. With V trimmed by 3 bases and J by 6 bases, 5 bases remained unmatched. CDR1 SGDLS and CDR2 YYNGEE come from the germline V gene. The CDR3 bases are TGTGCCAGCAGCGGGGGACAGTTCGCTGAAGCTTTCTTT. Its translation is CASSGGQFAEAFF.

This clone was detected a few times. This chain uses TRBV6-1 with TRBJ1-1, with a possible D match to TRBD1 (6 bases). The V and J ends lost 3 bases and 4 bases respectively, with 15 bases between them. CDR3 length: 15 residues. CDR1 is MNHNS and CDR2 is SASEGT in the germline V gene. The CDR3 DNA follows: TGTGCCAGCAGTGATAACAGGGCTCCGAGCACTGAAGCTTTCTTT. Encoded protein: CASSDNRAPSTEAFF.

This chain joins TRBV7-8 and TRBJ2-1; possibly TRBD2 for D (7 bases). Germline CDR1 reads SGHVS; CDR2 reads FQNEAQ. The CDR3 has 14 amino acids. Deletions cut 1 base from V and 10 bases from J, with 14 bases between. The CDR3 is CASSLDRGAGEQFF. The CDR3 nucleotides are TGTGCCAGCAGCTTAGATCGGGGGGCAGGAGAGCAGTTCTTC.

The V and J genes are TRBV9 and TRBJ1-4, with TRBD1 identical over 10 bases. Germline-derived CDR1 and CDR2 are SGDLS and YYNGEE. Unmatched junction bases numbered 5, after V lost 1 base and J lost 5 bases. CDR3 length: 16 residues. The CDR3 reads CASSVSRTGGNEKLFF. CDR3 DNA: TGTGCCAGCAGCGTATCGCGGACAGGGGGGAATGAAAAACTGTTTTTT.

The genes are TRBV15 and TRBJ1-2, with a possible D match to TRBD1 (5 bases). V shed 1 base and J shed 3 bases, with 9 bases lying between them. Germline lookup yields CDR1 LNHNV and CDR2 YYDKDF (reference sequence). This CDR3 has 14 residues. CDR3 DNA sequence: TGTGCCACCAGCAGAGCGGGGGATTACTATGGCTACACCTTC. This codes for CATSRAGDYYGYTF.

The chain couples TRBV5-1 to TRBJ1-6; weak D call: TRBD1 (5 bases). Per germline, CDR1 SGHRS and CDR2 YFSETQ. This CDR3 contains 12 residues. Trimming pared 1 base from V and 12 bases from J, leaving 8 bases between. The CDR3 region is CASSLFGGPLHF. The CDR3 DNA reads TGCGCCAGCAGCTTGTTCGGGGGACCCCTCCACTTT.

The CDR3 here is CASSLAGARSGTEAFF. The DNA for the CDR3 is TGTGCCAGCAGTTTAGCGGGGGCGAGGAGTGGTACTGAAGCTTTCTTT. This chain uses TRBV28 with TRBJ1-1; the D gene is possibly TRBD1 (6 bases). Per the germline V gene, CDR1 is MDHEN and CDR2 is SYDVKM. CDR3 length equals 16 residues. Trimming pared 2 bases from V and 5 bases from J, leaving 18 bases between.

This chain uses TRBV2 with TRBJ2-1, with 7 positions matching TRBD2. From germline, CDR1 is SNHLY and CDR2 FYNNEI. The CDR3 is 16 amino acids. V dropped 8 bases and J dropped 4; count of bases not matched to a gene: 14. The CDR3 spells CASHHSPPSGYNEQFF. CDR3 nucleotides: TGTGCCAGCCATCATAGTCCTCCTAGCGGTTACAATGAGCAGTTCTTC.

In DNA form, the CDR3 reads TGTGCCAGCAGCTCGACTAGAGGGTACACCGGGGAGCTGTTTTTT. Its translation: CASSSTRGYTGELFF. The chain carries TRBV11-2 and TRBJ2-2; tentatively, D is TRBD2 (6 bases). The CDR3 is made up of 15 amino acids. Per the germline V gene, CDR1 is SGHAT and CDR2 is FQNNGV. Trimming cost V 4 bases and J 3 bases, with 12 bases left between them.

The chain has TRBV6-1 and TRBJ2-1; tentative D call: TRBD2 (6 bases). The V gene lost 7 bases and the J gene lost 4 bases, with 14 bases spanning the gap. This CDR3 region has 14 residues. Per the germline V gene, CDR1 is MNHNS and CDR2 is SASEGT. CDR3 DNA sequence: TGTGCCAGCACCTTCCAAGGACTATACAATGAGCAGTTCTTC. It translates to CASTFQGLYNEQFF.

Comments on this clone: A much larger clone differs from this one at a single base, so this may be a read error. This CDR3 is CASSYGGNEQFF. Written as DNA, the CDR3 is TGTGCCAGCAGTTACGGAGGGAATGAGCAGTTCTTC. This chain links TRBV6-6 with TRBJ2-1, with a weak D call TRBD2 (6 bases). The ends were cut back, 2 bases at V and 7 bases at J, with 6 bases in the middle. From germline, CDR1 is MNHNY and CDR2 SVGAGI (reference sequence). The CDR3 contains 12 residues.

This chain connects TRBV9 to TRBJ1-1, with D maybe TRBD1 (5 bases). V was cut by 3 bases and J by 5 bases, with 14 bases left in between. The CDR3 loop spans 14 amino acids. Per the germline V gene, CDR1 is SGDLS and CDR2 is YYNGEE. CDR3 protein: CASSGGGIGTEAFF. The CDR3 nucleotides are TGTGCCAGCAGCGGCGGGGGGATAGGGACTGAAGCTTTCTTT.

CDR3 sequence reads: CASSLDVRGTEAFF. The CDR3 DNA sequence: TGCGCCAGCAGCTTGGATGTGCGGGGCACTGAAGCTTTCTTT. The chain is built from TRBV5-1 and TRBJ1-1; no firm D call. V lost 0 bases and J lost 4, with 10 bases in between. The CDR3 has 14 amino acids. Germline assignment: CDR1 SGHRS and CDR2 YFSETQ.

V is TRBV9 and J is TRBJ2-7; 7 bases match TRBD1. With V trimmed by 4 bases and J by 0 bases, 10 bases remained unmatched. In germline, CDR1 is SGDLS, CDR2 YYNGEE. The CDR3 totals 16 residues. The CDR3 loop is CASSPQTGTASYEQYF. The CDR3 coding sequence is TGTGCCAGCAGCCCACAAACCGGGACAGCCTCCTACGAGCAGTACTTC.

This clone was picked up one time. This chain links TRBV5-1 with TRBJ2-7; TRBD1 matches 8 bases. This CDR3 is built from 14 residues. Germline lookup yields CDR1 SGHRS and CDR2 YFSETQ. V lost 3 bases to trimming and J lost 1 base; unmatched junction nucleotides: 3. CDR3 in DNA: TGCGCCAGCAGCTCAGGACAGGGTTCCTACGAGCAGTACTTC. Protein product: CASSSGQGSYEQYF.

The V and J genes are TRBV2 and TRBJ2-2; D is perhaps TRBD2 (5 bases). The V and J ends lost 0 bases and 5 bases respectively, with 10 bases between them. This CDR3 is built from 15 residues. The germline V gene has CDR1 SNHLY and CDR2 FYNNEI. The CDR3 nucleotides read TGTGCCAGCAGTGAAGCGGGAGTTACAACCGGGGAGCTGTTTTTT. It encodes CASSEAGVTTGELFF.

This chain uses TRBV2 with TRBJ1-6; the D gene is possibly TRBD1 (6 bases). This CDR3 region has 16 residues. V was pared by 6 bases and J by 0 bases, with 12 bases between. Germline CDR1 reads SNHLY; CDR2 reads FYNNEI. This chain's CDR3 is CASRTGPSSYNSPLHF. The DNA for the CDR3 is TGTGCCAGCAGGACAGGCCCGAGCTCCTATAATTCACCCCTCCACTTT.

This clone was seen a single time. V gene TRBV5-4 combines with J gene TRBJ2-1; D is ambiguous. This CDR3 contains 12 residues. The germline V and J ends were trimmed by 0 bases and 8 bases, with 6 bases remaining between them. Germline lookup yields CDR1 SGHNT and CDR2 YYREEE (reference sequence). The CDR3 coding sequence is TGTGCCAGCAGCTTGGTTTCCGATGAGCAGTTCTTC. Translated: CASSLVSDEQFF.

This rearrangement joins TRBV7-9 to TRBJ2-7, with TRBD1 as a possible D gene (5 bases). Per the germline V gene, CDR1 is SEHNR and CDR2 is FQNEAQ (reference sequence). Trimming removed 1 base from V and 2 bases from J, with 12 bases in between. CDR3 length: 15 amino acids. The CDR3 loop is CASSLDPQGTYEQYF. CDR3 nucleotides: TGTGCCAGCAGCTTAGACCCGCAGGGAACCTACGAGCAGTACTTC.

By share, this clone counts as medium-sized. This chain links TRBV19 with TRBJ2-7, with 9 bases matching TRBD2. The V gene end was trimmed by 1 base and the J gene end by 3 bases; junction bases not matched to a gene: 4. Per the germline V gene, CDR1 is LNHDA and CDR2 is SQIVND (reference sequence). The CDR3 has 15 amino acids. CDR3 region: CASSIVAGVVYEQYF. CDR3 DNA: TGTGCCAGTAGTATAGTAGCGGGAGTGGTCTACGAGCAGTACTTC.

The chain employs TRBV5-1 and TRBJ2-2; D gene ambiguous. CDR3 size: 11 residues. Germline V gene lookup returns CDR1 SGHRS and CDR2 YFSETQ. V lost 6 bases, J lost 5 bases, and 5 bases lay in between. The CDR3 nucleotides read TGCGCCAGCACACGGACCGGGGAGCTGTTTTTT. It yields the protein CASTRTGELFF.

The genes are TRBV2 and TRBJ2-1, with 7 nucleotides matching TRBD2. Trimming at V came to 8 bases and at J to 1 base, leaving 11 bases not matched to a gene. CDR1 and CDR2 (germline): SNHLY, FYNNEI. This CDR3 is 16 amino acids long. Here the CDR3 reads CASLGGKEESYNEQFF. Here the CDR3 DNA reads TGTGCCAGCCTCGGGGGGAAGGAGGAGTCCTACAATGAGCAGTTCTTC.